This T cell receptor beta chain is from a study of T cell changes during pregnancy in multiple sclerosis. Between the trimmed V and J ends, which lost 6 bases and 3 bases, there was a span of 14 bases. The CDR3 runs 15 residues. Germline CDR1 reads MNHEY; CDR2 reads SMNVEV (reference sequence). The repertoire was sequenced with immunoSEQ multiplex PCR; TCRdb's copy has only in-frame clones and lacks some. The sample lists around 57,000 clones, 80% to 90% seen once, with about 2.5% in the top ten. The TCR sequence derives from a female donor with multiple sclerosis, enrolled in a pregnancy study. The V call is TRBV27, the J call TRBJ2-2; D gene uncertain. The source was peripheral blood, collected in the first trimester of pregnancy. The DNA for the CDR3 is TGTGCCAGCAGGAGAATGCGCGTGTACACCGGGGAGCTGTTTTTT. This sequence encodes CASRRMRVYTGELFF.